Following are 23 T cell receptor beta chains from one sample sequenced in a study of OX40 agonist ivuxolimab in advanced cancers. Libraries were built with the immunoSEQ multiplex PCR assay. Held by TCRdb, this immuneACCESS table contains in-frame sequences only and omits some clones. Under half of the omission traces to an unresolved V gene where checked; the cause of the rest is unknown. The sample includes 75,000 to 100,000 clones, with approximately 90% observed a single time. The ten biggest clones cover 0.7% to 0.9% of the sample. This sample comprised CD4+ or CD8+ T cells sorted from blood, obtained in a trial of the OX40 agonist ivuxolimab. Receptors originate from an adult with an advanced solid tumor such as melanoma, head and neck, liver or kidney cancer.

V and J are TRBV5-1 and TRBJ2-1; no clear D gene. Trimming pared 0 bases from V and 7 bases from J, leaving 8 bases between. Germline V lookup: CDR1 SGHRS, CDR2 YFSETQ. The CDR3 covers 13 residues. CDR3 in amino acids: CASSLVGGNEQFF. The CDR3, as DNA: TGCGCCAGCAGCTTGGTCGGTGGAAATGAGCAGTTCTTC.

The rearrangement uses TRBV18 and TRBJ2-1; 12 positions agree with TRBD2. Germline V gene data show CDR1 as KGHSH and CDR2 as LQKENI. Unmatched junction bases numbered 4, after V lost 4 bases and J lost 6 bases. This CDR3 spans 15 amino acids. CDR3 bases: TGTGCCAGCTCACGGATGGGACTAGCGGGCAATGAGCAGTTCTTC. Translating it yields CASSRMGLAGNEQFF. The variable domain in full, completed from reference TRBV18 and TRBJ2-1, reads NAGVMQNPRHLVRRRGQEARLRCSPMKGHSHVYWYRQLPEEGLKFMVYLQKENIIDESGMPKERFSAEFPKEGPSILRIQQVVRGDSAAYFCASSRMGLAGNEQFFGPGTRLTVL.

J is TRBJ1-3 and V is TRBV4-3, with 7 bases lining up with TRBD1. CDR1 LGHNA and CDR2 YSLEER come from the germline V gene. V gave up 5 bases and J gave up 1 base; unmatched junction bases: 2. The CDR3 is 14 amino acids. The CDR3 nucleotides are TGCGCCAGCAGCTGGGACAGTTCTGGAAACACCATATATTTT. It encodes CASSWDSSGNTIYF.

This clone was detected once. The genes are TRBV5-5 and TRBJ1-4, with 8 bases lining up with TRBD1. CDR1 is SGHKS and CDR2 is YYEKEE in the germline V gene (reference sequence). V trimming: 6 bases; J trimming: 7 bases; junction bases outside the gene matches: 5. The CDR3 spans 13 residues. The CDR3 sequence is CASTDRVGEKLFF. For the CDR3, the DNA is TGTGCCAGCACGGACAGGGTCGGTGAAAAACTGTTTTTT.

The chain couples TRBV6-6 to TRBJ1-5; 10 nucleotides agree with TRBD1. Losses at the gene ends were 3 bases for V and 4 bases for J; bases not matched to a gene: 6. The CDR3 has 16 residues. The germline CDR1 and CDR2 sequences are MNHNY and SVGAGI (reference sequence). CDR3 DNA: TGTGCCAGCAGTTATAGGGGACAGGGGTCAAATCAGCCCCAGCATTTT. Residues: CASSYRGQGSNQPQHF.

The chain carries TRBV19 and TRBJ2-6, with D unclear. The CDR3 sequence is 17 residues long. The germline V gene has CDR1 LNHDA and CDR2 SQIVND (reference sequence). The V end was cut by 3 bases, the J end by 0 bases, with 12 bases between. The CDR3 DNA reads TGTGCCAGTAGTATTTCCCACGACCCCTCTGGGGCCAACGTCCTGACTTTC. This gives the protein CASSISHDPSGANVLTF.

This clone was counted once. The V call is TRBV6-5, the J call TRBJ1-4; D uncertain. Trimming pared 2 bases from V and 7 bases from J, leaving 2 bases between. The V gene's germline CDR1 is MNHEY and CDR2 SVGAGI. The CDR3 runs 11 residues. CDR3 sequence reads: CASSYGEKLFF. In DNA form, the CDR3 reads TGTGCCAGCAGTTACGGTGAAAAACTGTTTTTT.

The chain carries TRBV5-1 and TRBJ1-4; D perhaps matches TRBD1 (6 bases). Germline assignment: CDR1 SGHRS and CDR2 YFSETQ. V was trimmed by 2 bases and J by 8 bases, leaving 10 bases between them. CDR3 length equals 13 residues. CDR3: CASSLMGGEKLFF. The DNA of the CDR3 is TGCGCCAGCAGCTTAATGGGGGGCGAAAAACTGTTTTTT.

This clone was picked up one time. The genes are TRBV28 and TRBJ1-4; D gene unclear. Trimming left V 6 bases short and J 8 bases short, with 7 bases between. This CDR3 region has 11 residues. Germline values: CDR1 MDHEN, CDR2 SYDVKM. CDR3 in DNA: TGTGCCAGCAGCGGGCCAGAAAAACTGTTTTTT. It codes for CASSGPEKLFF.

This sequence joins TRBV2 and TRBJ2-1; D remains ambiguous. Trimming removed 6 bases from V and 1 base from J, with 10 bases in between. Germline CDR1 is SNHLY and CDR2 is FYNNEI. This CDR3 spans 14 amino acids. The CDR3: CASRVGGSYNEQFF. The CDR3, as DNA: TGTGCCAGCAGAGTTGGCGGATCCTACAATGAGCAGTTCTTC.

The V and J genes are TRBV12-2 and TRBJ1-6. TRBV12-2 is classified as a pseudogene. CDR3 length: 10 residues. The CDR3 DNA sequence: TGTGCAAGTCGCAATTCACCCCTCCACTTT. Its translation is CASRNSPLHF.

The chain links TRBV10-3 to TRBJ2-7, with D possibly matching TRBD1 (6 bases). Between the trimmed V and J ends, which lost 7 bases and 6 bases, there was a span of 16 bases. CDR1 ENHRY and CDR2 SYGVKD come from the germline V gene. CDR3 length equals 13 residues. The CDR3 loop is CAIMQGPVGEQYF. The CDR3 nucleotides read TGTGCCATCATGCAGGGGCCGGTGGGCGAGCAGTACTTC.

The rearrangement links TRBV21-1 to TRBJ1-1. TRBV21-1 has pseudogene status. This CDR3 region has 13 residues. The CDR3 DNA sequence: TGTGCCAGGGGCACAGGGAGGGACACTGAAGCTTTCTTT. This encodes CARGTGRDTEAFF.

This clone showed up just a few times. The chain uses TRBV6-6 and TRBJ1-6, with TRBD1 matching 7 bases. Germline CDR1 MNHNY, CDR2 SVGAGI (reference sequence). With 3 bases clipped from V and 10 bases from J, the junction kept 9 bases outside the gene matches. The CDR3 has 15 residues. The CDR3 is CASSYIGGEDSPLHF. The CDR3 DNA is TGTGCCAGCAGTTATATAGGGGGCGAGGACTCACCCCTCCACTTT.

The sample holds a few counts of this clone. CDR3: CASSPSGTTSEQYF. In nucleotides, the CDR3 is TGTGCCAGCTCACCTTCCGGGACGACAAGCGAGCAGTACTTC. V gene TRBV18 combines with J gene TRBJ2-7; D might be TRBD1 or TRBD2, each matching 5 bases. This CDR3 has 14 amino acids. CDR1 is KGHSH, CDR2 LQKENI, per germline. V dropped 3 bases and J dropped 6 bases, with 15 bases sitting between them.

V and J are TRBV6-6 and TRBJ1-2; tentative D call: TRBD1 (6 bases). Germline values: CDR1 MNHNY, CDR2 SVGAGI (reference sequence). The CDR3 spans 15 residues. V lost 6 bases, J lost 0 bases, and 14 bases lay in between. CDR3 bases: TGTGCCAGCAGCTCTATTGGACAGACTAACTATGGCTACACCTTC. Translating gives CASSSIGQTNYGYTF.

The chain uses TRBV28 and TRBJ1-4, with D unclear. V was trimmed by 3 bases and J by 8 bases, leaving 7 bases between them. The germline V gene encodes CDR1 MDHEN and CDR2 SYDVKM. This CDR3 comprises 12 residues. The CDR3 protein is CASSFTGEKLFF. CDR3 nucleotide sequence: TGTGCCAGCAGTTTTACCGGGGAAAAACTGTTTTTT. The full variable domain, its missing parts supplied by reference TRBV28 and TRBJ1-4, is DVKVTQSSRYLVKRTGEKVFLECVQDMDHENMFWYRQDPGLGLRLIYFSYDVKMKEKGDIPEGYSVSREKKERFSLILESASTNQTSMYLCASSFTGEKLFFGSGTQLSVL.

The V gene is TRBV4-2, the J gene TRBJ2-7, with 10 nucleotides matching TRBD2. J gave up 1 base and V 0 bases, and 6 bases lay outside the gene matches. This CDR3 spans 17 amino acids. Germline lookup yields CDR1 LGHNA and CDR2 YNFKEQ. The CDR3 sequence is CASSQEISGGTSYEQYF. Here the CDR3 DNA reads TGTGCCAGCAGCCAAGAGATTAGCGGGGGGACGTCCTACGAGCAGTACTTC.

This sequence joins TRBV7-6 and TRBJ2-2; no firm D call. CDR1 and CDR2 (germline): SGHVS, FNYEAQ. The CDR3 runs 13 residues. Between the trimmed V and J ends, which lost 4 bases and 4 bases, there was a span of 7 bases. The CDR3 here is CASSSVLTGELFF. In DNA, the CDR3 is TGTGCCAGCAGCTCGGTCCTCACCGGGGAGCTGTTTTTT.

The V call is TRBV7-2, the J call TRBJ2-7; 7 bases are a match to TRBD1. Germline assignment: CDR1 SGHTA and CDR2 FQGNSA. The CDR3 covers 12 residues. V shed 9 bases and J 5 bases; nucleotides not matched to a gene: 7. CDR3 DNA sequence: TGTGCCAGTCGACAGGGATCAGACGAGCAGTACTTC. Its translation: CASRQGSDEQYF.

The CDR3 region is CASSTGQGAGEKLFF. The CDR3 nucleotides are TGTGCCAGCAGTACGGGACAGGGGGCAGGGGAAAAACTGTTTTTT. This rearrangement joins TRBV6-1 to TRBJ1-4; TRBD1 matches 12 bases. The germline CDR1 and CDR2 sequences are MNHNS and SASEGT. Losses at the gene ends were 5 bases for V and 8 bases for J; bases not matched to a gene: 6. The CDR3 has 15 residues.

The V call is TRBV15, the J call TRBJ1-4; possibly TRBD1 for D (5 bases). The CDR3 spans 15 residues. Trimming shortened V by 6 bases and J by 7 bases, and 18 bases separated the two germline ends. Germline V gene lookup returns CDR1 LNHNV and CDR2 YYDKDF (reference sequence). DNA for the CDR3: TGTGCCACCAGAAGAATCGCAGGGTTGGGTGAAAAACTGTTTTTT. It translates to CATRRIAGLGEKLFF.

The chain uses TRBV11-2 and TRBJ1-5; D ambiguous. The CDR3 has 15 amino acids. The V gene lost 0 bases and the J gene lost 3 bases, with 9 bases spanning the gap. Germline CDR1 SGHAT, CDR2 FQNNGV. The CDR3 spells CASSLDWQDNQPQHF. CDR3 DNA sequence: TGTGCCAGCAGCTTAGATTGGCAGGACAATCAGCCCCAGCATTTT.